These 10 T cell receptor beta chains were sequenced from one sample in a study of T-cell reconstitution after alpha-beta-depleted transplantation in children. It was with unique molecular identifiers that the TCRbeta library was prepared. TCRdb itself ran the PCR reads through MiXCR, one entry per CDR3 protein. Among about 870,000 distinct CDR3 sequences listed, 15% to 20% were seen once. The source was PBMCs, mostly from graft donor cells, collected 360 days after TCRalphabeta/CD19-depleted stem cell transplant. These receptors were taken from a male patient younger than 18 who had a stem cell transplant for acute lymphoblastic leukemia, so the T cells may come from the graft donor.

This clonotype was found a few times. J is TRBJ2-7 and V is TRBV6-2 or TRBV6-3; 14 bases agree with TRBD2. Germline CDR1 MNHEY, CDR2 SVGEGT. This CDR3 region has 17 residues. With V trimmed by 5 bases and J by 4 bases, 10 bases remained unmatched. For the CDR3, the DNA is TGTGCCAGCAGTCGACTAGCGGGAGGGATTTGGCCTTACGAGCAGTACTTC. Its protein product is CASSRLAGGIWPYEQYF.

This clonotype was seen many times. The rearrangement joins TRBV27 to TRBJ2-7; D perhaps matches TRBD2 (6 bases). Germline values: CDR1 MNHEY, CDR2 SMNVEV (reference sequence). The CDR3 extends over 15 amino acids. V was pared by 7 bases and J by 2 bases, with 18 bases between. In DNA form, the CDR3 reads TGTGCCAGCACTGTTGTGGGGGGTGGGCCCTACGAGCAGTACTTC. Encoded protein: CASTVVGGGPYEQYF.

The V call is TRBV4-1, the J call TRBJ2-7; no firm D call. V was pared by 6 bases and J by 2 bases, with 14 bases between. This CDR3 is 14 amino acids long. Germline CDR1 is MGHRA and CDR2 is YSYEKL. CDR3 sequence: CASSPWGQTYEQYF. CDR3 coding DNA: TGCGCCAGCAGTCCCTGGGGTCAGACCTACGAGCAGTACTTC.

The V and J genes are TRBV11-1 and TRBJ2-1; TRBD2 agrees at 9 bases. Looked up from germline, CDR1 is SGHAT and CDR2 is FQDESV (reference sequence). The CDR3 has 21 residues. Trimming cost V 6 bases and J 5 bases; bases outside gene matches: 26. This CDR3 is CASRPPLLAGPNPGDHNEQFF. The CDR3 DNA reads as TGTGCCAGCAGACCCCCTCTTCTAGCGGGACCAAACCCCGGGGACCACAATGAGCAGTTCTTC.

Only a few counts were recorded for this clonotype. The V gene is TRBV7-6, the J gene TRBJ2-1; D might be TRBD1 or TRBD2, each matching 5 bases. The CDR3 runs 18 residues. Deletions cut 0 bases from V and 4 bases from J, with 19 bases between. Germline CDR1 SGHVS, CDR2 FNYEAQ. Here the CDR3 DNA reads TGTGCCAGCAGCTTAGCGGAGGTAGGGGTCCCAAAGTACAATGAGCAGTTCTTC. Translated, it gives CASSLAEVGVPKYNEQFF.

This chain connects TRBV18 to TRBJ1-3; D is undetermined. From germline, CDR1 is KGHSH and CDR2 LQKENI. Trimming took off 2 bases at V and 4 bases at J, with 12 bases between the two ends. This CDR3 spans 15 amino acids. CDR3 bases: TGTGCCAGCTCACCAACGGGCATGGTGGGAAACACCATATATTTT. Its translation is CASSPTGMVGNTIYF.

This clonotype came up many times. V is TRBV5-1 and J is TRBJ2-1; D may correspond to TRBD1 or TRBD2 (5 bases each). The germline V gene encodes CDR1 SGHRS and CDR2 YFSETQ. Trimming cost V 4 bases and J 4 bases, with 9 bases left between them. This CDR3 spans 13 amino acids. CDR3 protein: CASSGTLYNEQFF. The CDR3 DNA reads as TGCGCCAGCAGCGGGACCCTATACAATGAGCAGTTCTTC.

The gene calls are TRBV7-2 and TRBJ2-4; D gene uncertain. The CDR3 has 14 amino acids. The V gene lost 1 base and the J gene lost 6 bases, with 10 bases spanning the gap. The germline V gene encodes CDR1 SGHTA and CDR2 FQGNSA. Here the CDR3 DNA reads TGTGCCAGCAGCTTAGAGCGTTGGGTAAACATTCAGTACTTC. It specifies CASSLERWVNIQYF. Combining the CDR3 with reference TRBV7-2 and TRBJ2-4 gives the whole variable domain GAGVSQSPSNKVTEKGKDVELRCDPISGHTALYWYRQSLGQGLEFLIYFQGNSAPDKSGLPSDRFSAERTGGSVSTLTIQRTQQEDSAVYLCASSLERWVNIQYFGAGTRLSVL.

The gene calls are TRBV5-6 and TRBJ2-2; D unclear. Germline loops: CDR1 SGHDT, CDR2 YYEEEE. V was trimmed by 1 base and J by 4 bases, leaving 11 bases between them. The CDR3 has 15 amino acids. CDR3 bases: TGTGCCAGCAGCTTGTTAGGACCGGGCACCGGGGAGCTGTTTTTT. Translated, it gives CASSLLGPGTGELFF.

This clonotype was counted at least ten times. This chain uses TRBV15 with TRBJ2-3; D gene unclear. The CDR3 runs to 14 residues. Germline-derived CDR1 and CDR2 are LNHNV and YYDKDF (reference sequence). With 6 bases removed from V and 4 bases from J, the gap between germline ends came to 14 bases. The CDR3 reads CATSPRVGSDTQYF. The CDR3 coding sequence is TGTGCCACCAGTCCCCGGGTGGGTTCAGATACGCAGTATTTT.